This TCR beta chain is from a study of identical twins. Whole-study results and caveats: Models predicted less out-of-frame TCR alpha sharing in monozygotic twins than was found. Cross-sectional statistical analysis, not tracking of the same donors, underpinned the conclusions. Among out-of-frame alpha sequences shared by twins, low generation probability occurred in excess.

Concerning this clonotype itself: Antigen: not known.

Germline V gene sequence: CDR1 SGHAT, CDR2 FQDESV (reference sequence). The CDR3 consists of 18 residues. Losses at the gene ends were 3 bases for V and 0 bases for J; bases not matched to a gene: 9. TCRdb ran MiXCR on the 5' RACE reads and lists one entry per CDR3 protein. The sample records around 550,000 distinct CDR3 sequences, around 15% being singletons. These data were also reused for a study on yellow fever vaccine responses in identical twins.

The TCR was taken from a woman aged 18-29 years in good health. The V call is TRBV11-1, the J call TRBJ2-7, with TRBD2 matching 12 bases. The sequencing sample was made of CD4+ T cells sorted from blood. Written as DNA, the CDR3 is TGTGCCAGCAGCTTTGGAACTAGCGGGAGGATGAGCTCCTACGAGCAGTACTTC. The encoded protein is CASSFGTSGRMSSYEQYF.